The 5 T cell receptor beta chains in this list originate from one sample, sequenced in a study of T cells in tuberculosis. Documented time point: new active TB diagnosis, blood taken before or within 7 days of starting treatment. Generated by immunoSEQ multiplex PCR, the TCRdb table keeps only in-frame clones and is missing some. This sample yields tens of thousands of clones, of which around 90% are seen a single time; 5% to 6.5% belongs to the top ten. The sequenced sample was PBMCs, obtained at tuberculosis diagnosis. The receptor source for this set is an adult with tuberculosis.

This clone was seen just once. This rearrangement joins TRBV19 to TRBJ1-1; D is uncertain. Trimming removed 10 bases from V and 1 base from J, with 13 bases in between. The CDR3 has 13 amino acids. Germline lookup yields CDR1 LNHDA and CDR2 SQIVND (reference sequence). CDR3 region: CATSQASNTEAFF. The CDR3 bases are TGTGCCACCTCGCAGGCATCGAACACTGAAGCTTTCTTT.

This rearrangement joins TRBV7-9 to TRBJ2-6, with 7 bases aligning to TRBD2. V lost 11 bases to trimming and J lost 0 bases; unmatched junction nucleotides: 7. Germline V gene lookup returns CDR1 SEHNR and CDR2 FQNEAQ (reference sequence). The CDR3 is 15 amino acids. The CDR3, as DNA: TGTGCCTCGGGGGGAGGGATCTCTGGGGCCAACGTCCTGACTTTC. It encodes CASGGGISGANVLTF.

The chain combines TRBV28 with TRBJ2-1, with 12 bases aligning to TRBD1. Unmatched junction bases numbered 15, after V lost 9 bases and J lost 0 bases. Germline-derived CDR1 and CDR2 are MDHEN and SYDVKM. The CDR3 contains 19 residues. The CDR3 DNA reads TGTGCCAGTTTCCGGGACAGGGGGCCCTATAGGAGCTCCTACAATGAGCAGTTCTTC. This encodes CASFRDRGPYRSSYNEQFF.

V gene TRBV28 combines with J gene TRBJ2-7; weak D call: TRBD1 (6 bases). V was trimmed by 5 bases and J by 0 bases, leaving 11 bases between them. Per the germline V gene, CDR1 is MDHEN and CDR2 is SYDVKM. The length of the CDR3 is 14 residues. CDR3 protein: CASSATGFSYEQYF. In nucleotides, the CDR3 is TGTGCCAGCAGTGCAACAGGGTTCTCCTACGAGCAGTACTTC.

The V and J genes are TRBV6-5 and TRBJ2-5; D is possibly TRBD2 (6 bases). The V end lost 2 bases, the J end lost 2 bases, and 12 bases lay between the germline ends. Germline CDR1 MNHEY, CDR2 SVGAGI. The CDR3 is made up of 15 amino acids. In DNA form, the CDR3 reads TGTGCCAGCAGTTACCTGGGCGGGGTGCAAGAGACCCAGTACTTC. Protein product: CASSYLGGVQETQYF.